Shown below are 16 T cell receptor beta chains from a single sample sequenced in a study of glioma-infiltrating T cells. Amplification of TCR alpha and beta CDR3 regions from RNA used iRepertoire nested multiplex PCR. TCRdb redid the calling of the multiplex PCR reads with MiXCR, one entry per CDR3 protein. This sample has about 130,000 distinct CDR3 sequences; 20% to 25% occur once, and the top ten carry around a quarter. Specimen: glioma tissue, nonneoplastic brain tissue, or PBMCs (not recorded which). The receptors were gathered from a human donor with low-grade glioma or glioblastoma, undergoing nonglioma brain surgery, or in good health (not recorded which).

This clonotype was counted ten times or more. The V and J genes are TRBV20-1 and TRBJ1-2, with 9 bases fitting TRBD1. Germline CDR1 reads DFQATT; CDR2 reads SNEGSKA (reference sequence). V dropped 4 bases and J dropped 3; count of bases not matched to a gene: 9. The CDR3 is 15 residues long. The CDR3 DNA reads as TGCAGTGCTATCAGGACAGGGGCTTCACACTATGGCTACACCTTC. Residues: CSAIRTGASHYGYTF.

In this sample, this clonotype turned up a few times. This sequence joins TRBV20-1 and TRBJ2-3; TRBD2 aligns across 9 bases. V gave up 0 bases and J gave up 2 bases; unmatched junction bases: 6. CDR1 is DFQATT and CDR2 is SNEGSKA in the germline V gene (reference sequence). The CDR3 spans 16 residues. In DNA form, the CDR3 reads TGCAGTGCTAGAGAGGGCGCGGGGGGGTTCACAGATACGCAGTATTTT. It translates to CSAREGAGGFTDTQYF.

About this clonotype itself: This sequence is one base from a far larger clone and is likely a read error. The rearrangement joins TRBV14 to TRBJ2-3; no reliable D call. Germline CDR1 reads SGHDN; CDR2 reads FVKESK. The ends were cut back, 4 bases at V and 2 bases at J, with 4 bases in the middle. This CDR3 region has 12 residues. CDR3 DNA sequence: TGTGCCAGCAGCCGAGTCACAGATACGCAGTATTTT. It encodes CASSRVTDTQYF. Variable domain in full (rest from reference TRBV14 and TRBJ2-3): EAGVTQFPSHSVIEKGQTVTLRCDPISGHDNLYWYRRVMGKEIKFLLHFVKESKQDESGMPNNRFLAERTGGTYSTLKVQPAELEDSGVYFCASSRVTDTQYFGPGTRLTVL.

The table lists this clonotype with a few counts. This rearrangement joins TRBV11-2 to TRBJ2-5, with D unclear. The CDR3 spans 13 residues. Germline lookup yields CDR1 SGHAT and CDR2 FQNNGV. V shed 3 bases and J shed 5 bases, with 10 bases lying between them. In DNA form, the CDR3 reads TGTGCCAGCAGCTTTTCTGGTCAGGAGACCCAGTACTTC. Its protein is CASSFSGQETQYF.

The rearrangement uses TRBV14 and TRBJ1-5, with D perhaps TRBD1 (5 bases). The CDR3 has 15 residues. Germline assignment: CDR1 SGHDN and CDR2 FVKESK. Trimming stripped 4 bases from V and 4 bases from J, with 14 bases between. DNA for the CDR3: TGTGCCAGCAGCCCCGTAGGGGCAGGGAATCAGCCCCAGCATTTT. Amino acids: CASSPVGAGNQPQHF.

In this sample, this clonotype turned up a few times. This chain uses TRBV20-1 with TRBJ2-2; the match to TRBD2 covers 15 bases. CDR1 is DFQATT and CDR2 is SNEGSKA in the germline V gene (reference sequence). The trim removed 5 bases at V and 5 bases at J, leaving 12 bases unmatched. The CDR3 contains 18 residues. CDR3 nucleotides: TGCAGTGCTGGCTCCTCCGGGACTAGCGGGGGGCGGACCGGGGAGCTGTTTTTT. Its protein is CSAGSSGTSGGRTGELFF.

The chain couples TRBV2 to TRBJ2-1; possibly TRBD1 or TRBD2 for D (5 bases each). V was shortened by 6 bases and J by 2 bases, with 11 bases between the two germline ends. Germline CDR1 and CDR2: SNHLY and FYNNEI. The CDR3 is 14 amino acids. CDR3 protein: CASRAGTTYNEQFF. The CDR3 region has the DNA TGTGCCAGCAGGGCAGGGACCACCTACAATGAGCAGTTCTTC.

In this sample, this clonotype turned up a few times. CDR3 in DNA: TGTGCCAGCAGCCAAGCCCGCGGAGAGCAGTACGTC. This encodes CASSQARGEQYV. The chain is built from TRBV3-1 and TRBJ2-7; D is undetermined. Trimming left V 1 base short and J 7 bases short, with 8 bases between. This CDR3 has 12 residues. Germline CDR1 is LGHDT and CDR2 is YNNKEL (reference sequence).

This clonotype was seen more than once but under ten times. The chain uses TRBV2 and TRBJ1-5; D gene ambiguous. The germline gives CDR1 SNHLY, CDR2 FYNNEI. Deletions cut 5 bases from V and 6 bases from J, with 11 bases between. This CDR3 has 13 residues. DNA of the CDR3: TGTGCCAGCAGTCCGGACCTGGGTCAGCCCCAGCATTTT. Translation gives CASSPDLGQPQHF. The variable domain in full, completed from reference TRBV2 and TRBJ1-5, reads EPEVTQTPSHQVTQMGQEVILRCVPISNHLYFYWYRQILGQKVEFLVSFYNNEISEKSEIFDDQFSVERPDGSNFTLKIRSTKLEDSAMYFCASSPDLGQPQHFGDGTRLSIL.

This clonotype was seen many times. The rearrangement uses TRBV20-1 and TRBJ1-6; D call uncertain. In germline, CDR1 is DFQATT, CDR2 SNEGSKA (reference sequence). Trimming stripped 1 base from V and 13 bases from J, with 11 bases between. The CDR3 loop spans 12 amino acids. The CDR3, as DNA: TGCAGTGCTAGAGTAGGATCGCAGCCCCTCCACTTT. It is translated as CSARVGSQPLHF.

The count of this clonotype is one. This sequence joins TRBV5-1 and TRBJ1-1; the D gene is possibly TRBD1 (6 bases). The CDR3 covers 15 residues. Trimming took 4 bases from V and 1 from J, leaving 14 bases between them. Germline CDR1 and CDR2: SGHRS and YFSETQ. This CDR3 is CASSPKGGWNTEAFF. As DNA, the CDR3 is TGCGCCAGCAGCCCCAAGGGGGGCTGGAACACTGAAGCTTTCTTT.

The chain couples TRBV3-1 to TRBJ2-5; 10 bases align to TRBD2. Germline CDR1 and CDR2: LGHDT and YNNKEL (reference sequence). The CDR3 extends over 15 amino acids. V gave up 1 base and J gave up 5 bases; unmatched junction bases: 4. The CDR3 DNA reads as TGTGCCAGCAGCCAAGGAGCGGGGGGGCAGGAGACCCAGTACTTC. Amino acid sequence: CASSQGAGGQETQYF.

Comments on this clonotype: Being one base from a much bigger clone, this may be a read error. The chain combines TRBV6-5 with TRBJ2-2; D could derive from TRBD1 or TRBD2 (5 bases each). The CDR3 runs to 14 residues. Germline V gene lookup returns CDR1 MNHEY and CDR2 SVGAGI. Trimming stripped 2 bases from V and 5 bases from J, with 9 bases between. CDR3 sequence (DNA): TGTGCCAGCAGTTACCCTTGGGGGACCGGGGAGCTGTTTTTT. This sequence encodes CASSYPWGTGELFF.

This clonotype was detected ten times or more. The chain links TRBV6-1 to TRBJ2-4, with no clear D. Germline loops: CDR1 MNHNS, CDR2 SASEGT. V lost 7 bases, J lost 1 base, and 11 bases lay in between. The CDR3 spans 14 residues. This chain's CDR3 is CASISALAKNIQYF. The DNA for the CDR3 is TGTGCCAGCATCTCGGCGCTGGCCAAAAACATTCAGTACTTC.

This clonotype was seen a handful of times. Germline and junction disagree at one end, which may indicate a read error. V and J are TRBV20-1 and TRBJ1-3; D ambiguous. Germline assignment: CDR1 DFQATT and CDR2 SNEGSKA (reference sequence). This CDR3 has 14 amino acids. CDR3 protein: CSAEKELSRNTIYF. CDR3 nucleotides: TGCAGTGCTGAGAAAGAACTCTCTAGAAACACCATATATTTT.

The chain links TRBV6-1 to TRBJ1-1; no firm D call. This CDR3 region has 11 residues. From germline, CDR1 is MNHNS and CDR2 SASEGT. V was cut by 7 bases and J by 2 bases, with 5 bases left in between. The CDR3 here is CASIRNTEAFF. The CDR3 DNA reads TGTGCCAGCATTCGTAACACTGAAGCTTTCTTT.